Following are 12 T cell receptor beta chains from one sample sequenced in a study of cytomegalovirus exposure and HLA in healthy donors. Some clones are missing from TCRdb's copy, which holds only in-frame ones; the method was immunoSEQ multiplex PCR. The sample has approximately 280,000 clones, roughly 90% seen once. Sequenced: PBMCs. Every receptor here comes from a woman aged 18-29 years in good health and CMV-seronegative.

The rearrangement links TRBV7-2 to TRBJ1-1; possibly TRBD1 for D (6 bases). V was cut by 5 bases and J by 2 bases, with 21 bases left in between. This CDR3 is built from 17 residues. Germline lookup yields CDR1 SGHTA and CDR2 FQGNSA. The CDR3 sequence is CASSRGLGGGLNTEAFF. CDR3 coding DNA: TGTGCCAGCAGCCGGGGATTAGGTGGGGGCCTTAACACTGAAGCTTTCTTT.

Of note for this clone: Other DNA sequences from this sample encode an identical CDR3 as well. The chain links TRBV7-2 to TRBJ1-2; the D gene is possibly TRBD1 (6 bases). This CDR3 contains 12 residues. The germline CDR1 and CDR2 sequences are SGHTA and FQGNSA. Trimming left V 1 base short and J 6 bases short, with 6 bases between. The CDR3 DNA reads as TGTGCCAGCAGCTTAGGGACAGATGGCTACACCTTC. Translation: CASSLGTDGYTF.

This chain links TRBV6-5 with TRBJ2-1; 11 positions match TRBD2. Germline CDR1 reads MNHEY; CDR2 reads SVGAGI. The V and J ends lost 7 bases and 9 bases, in that order; junction bases with no gene match: 8. This CDR3 region has 14 residues. The CDR3 loop is CASIRLAGFGEQFF. The CDR3 DNA sequence: TGTGCCAGCATCAGACTAGCGGGATTCGGTGAGCAGTTCTTC.

The rearrangement links TRBV10-2 to TRBJ1-1; possible D gene TRBD1, 6 bases. The CDR3 is 18 residues long. Trimming took 6 bases from V and 3 from J, leaving 26 bases between them. Germline V CDR1 and CDR2: WSHSY, SAAADI. In nucleotides, the CDR3 is TGCGCCAGCAGATCGATCCGCTTTGGGGACACTGGCTACACTGAAGCTTTCTTT. Residues: CASRSIRFGDTGYTEAFF.

In this sample, this clone turned up a few times. The chain joins TRBV5-6 to TRBJ2-7; D is undetermined. Germline V gene sequence: CDR1 SGHDT, CDR2 YYEEEE. CDR3 length equals 12 residues. The V end lost 1 base, the J end lost 5 bases, and 7 bases lay between the germline ends. CDR3 sequence reads: CASSLSTHEQYF. The DNA of the CDR3 is TGTGCCAGCAGCTTGTCGACACACGAGCAGTACTTC.

This clone was detected only a few times. This chain connects TRBV6-6 to TRBJ1-5; 9 bases match TRBD1. The CDR3 runs 16 residues. V dropped 6 bases and J dropped 0; count of bases not matched to a gene: 6. The germline V gene encodes CDR1 MNHNY and CDR2 SVGAGI (reference sequence). The CDR3 sequence is CASRLQGADSNQPQHF. For the CDR3, the DNA is TGTGCCAGCAGATTACAGGGGGCCGATAGCAATCAGCCCCAGCATTTT.

Points on this clone: This CDR3 is also generated by other DNA sequences in the sample. CDR3 amino acids: CASSPRDRGPYEQYF. The CDR3 DNA sequence: TGCGCCAGCAGCCCCAGGGATAGGGGCCCCTACGAGCAGTACTTC. This chain joins TRBV4-1 and TRBJ2-7; D perhaps matches TRBD1 (5 bases). V lost 4 bases to trimming and J lost 2 bases, with 15 bases between them. CDR3 size: 15 residues. Germline V gives CDR1 MGHRA, CDR2 YSYEKL.

Only one count was recorded for this clone. This chain links TRBV27 with TRBJ2-1; TRBD2 aligns across 10 bases. The germline CDR1 and CDR2 sequences are MNHEY and SMNVEV (reference sequence). The CDR3 is made up of 17 amino acids. V lost 0 bases and J lost 5; bases outside the gene matches: 7. The CDR3 loop is CASSLSSASGRNNEQFF. In DNA form, the CDR3 reads TGTGCCAGCAGTTTATCATCCGCTAGCGGGAGAAACAATGAGCAGTTCTTC.

This chain uses TRBV11-2 with TRBJ1-6; unclear D gene. The CDR3 is made up of 13 amino acids. Trimming shortened V by 0 bases and J by 9 bases, and 6 bases separated the two germline ends. The germline CDR1 and CDR2 sequences are SGHAT and FQNNGV. This CDR3 is CASSLDTVSPLHF. The CDR3 nucleotides are TGTGCCAGCAGCTTAGATACGGTTTCACCCCTCCACTTT.

This clone came up once. V gene TRBV5-1 combines with J gene TRBJ2-2, with D perhaps matching TRBD2 (5 bases). Trimming removed 5 bases at V and 0 bases at J, with 8 bases between. The CDR3 totals 14 residues. Germline-derived CDR1 and CDR2 are SGHRS and YFSETQ. The CDR3 DNA reads as TGCGCCAGCAGGGCTAGCTCGAACACCGGGGAGCTGTTTTTT. Its protein product is CASRASSNTGELFF.

The gene calls are TRBV9 and TRBJ1-6; 8 bases match TRBD1. The CDR3 loop spans 15 amino acids. V shed 4 bases and J 4 bases; nucleotides not matched to a gene: 4. The germline CDR1 and CDR2 sequences are SGDLS and YYNGEE. Written as DNA, the CDR3 is TGTGCCAGCAGCTTGGGACAGGATTATAATTCACCCCTCCACTTT. It is translated as CASSLGQDYNSPLHF.

This rearrangement joins TRBV28 to TRBJ1-5, with a weak D call TRBD1 (6 bases). The CDR3 extends over 13 amino acids. Between the trimmed V and J ends, which lost 3 bases and 6 bases, there was a span of 9 bases. Germline-derived CDR1 and CDR2 are MDHEN and SYDVKM. The CDR3 region is CASSFQGLQPQHF. CDR3 sequence (DNA): TGTGCCAGCAGTTTCCAGGGGCTTCAGCCCCAGCATTTT.